The present TCR beta chain was sequenced within a study of patients and donors after allogeneic stem cell transplantation. In germline, CDR1 is SGHRS, CDR2 YFSETQ. There are 13 residues in the CDR3. Trimming removed 2 bases from V and 4 bases from J, with 10 bases in between. TCRdb processed the RT-PCR reads anew with MiXCR; each CDR3 protein has one entry. The sample records approximately 170,000 distinct CDR3 sequences, about a quarter being singletons. The chain recombines TRBV5-1 with TRBJ2-7; D not certain. This sequence originates from a human donor who was either an allogeneic HSCT recipient or a stem cell or donor lymphocyte infusion donor (not recorded which). It is not recorded whose cells these are; they may come from a transplant donor. Source material: blood, either unsorted or a sorted T cell fraction (not recorded which). The DNA of the CDR3 is TGCGCCAGCAGCTTTTCTCTAGGGTACGAGCAGTACTTC. Protein product: CASSFSLGYEQYF. Filled out from reference TRBV5-1 and TRBJ2-7, the complete variable domain reads KAGVTQTPRYLIKTRGQQVTLSCSPISGHRSVSWYQQTPGQGLQFLFEYFSETQRNKGNFPGRFSGRQFSNSRSEMNVSTLELGDSALYLCASSFSLGYEQYFGPGTRLTVT.